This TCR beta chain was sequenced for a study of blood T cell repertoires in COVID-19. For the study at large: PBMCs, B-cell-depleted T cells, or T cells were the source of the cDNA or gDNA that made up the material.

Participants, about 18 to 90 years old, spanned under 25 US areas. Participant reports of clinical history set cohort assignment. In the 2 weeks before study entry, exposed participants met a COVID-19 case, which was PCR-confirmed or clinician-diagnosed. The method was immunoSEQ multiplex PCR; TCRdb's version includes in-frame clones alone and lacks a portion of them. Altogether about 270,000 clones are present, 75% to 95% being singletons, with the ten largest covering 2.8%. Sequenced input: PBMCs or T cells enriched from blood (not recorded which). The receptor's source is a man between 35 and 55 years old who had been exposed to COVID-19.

The CDR3 here is CASNERDRGPYGYTF. The CDR3 DNA follows: TGTGCCAGCAACGAGCGGGACAGGGGGCCCTATGGCTACACCTTC. The chain links TRBV6-5 to TRBJ1-2; 12 bases map to TRBD1. The germline CDR1 and CDR2 sequences are MNHEY and SVGAGI. The CDR3 length is 15 residues. V lost 7 bases, J lost 4 bases, and 7 bases stayed unmatched.